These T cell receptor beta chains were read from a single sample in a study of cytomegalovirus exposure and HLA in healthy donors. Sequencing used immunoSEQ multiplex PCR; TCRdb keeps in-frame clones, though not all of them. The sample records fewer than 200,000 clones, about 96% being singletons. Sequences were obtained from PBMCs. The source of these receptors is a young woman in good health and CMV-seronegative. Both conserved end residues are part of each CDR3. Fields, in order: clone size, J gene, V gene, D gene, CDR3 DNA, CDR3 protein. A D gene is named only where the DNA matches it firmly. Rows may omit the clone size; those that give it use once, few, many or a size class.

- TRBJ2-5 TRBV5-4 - TGTGCCAGCAGCCGGGACACCACTGGAGAGACCCAGTACTTC CASSRDTTGETQYF
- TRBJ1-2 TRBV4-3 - TGCGCCAGCAGCCAAGAGCCTCGCAGGGGTGGCTACACCTTC CASSQEPRRGGYTF
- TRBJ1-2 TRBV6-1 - TGTGCCAGCAGTGCACAGGGACCCCCATATGGCTACACCTTC CASSAQGPPYGYTF
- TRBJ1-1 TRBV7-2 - TGTGCCAGCAGCTTAGGGGGCTCGAACACTGAAGCTTTCTTT CASSLGGSNTEAFF
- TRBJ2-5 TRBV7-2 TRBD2 TGTGCCAGCAGCCCCCTAGCGGGGGAGGAGACCCAGTACTTC CASSPLAGEETQYF
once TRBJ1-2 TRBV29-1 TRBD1 TGCAGCGTTGCTGTTGGGACAGGGGGCCATCGGGGCTACACCTTC CSVAVGTGGHRGYTF
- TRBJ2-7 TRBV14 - TGTGCCAGCAGCCCTCCGAGCAGGTTCTACGAGCAGTACTTC CASSPPSRFYEQYF
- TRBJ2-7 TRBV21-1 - TGTGCCAGCAGCAAACGCGCCGGGGGGACCTCCTACGAGCAGTACTTC CASSKRAGGTSYEQYF
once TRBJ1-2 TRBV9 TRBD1 TGTGCCAGCAGCTTAGGGACAGGGGGCTTGTCTAACTATGGCTACACCTTC CASSLGTGGLSNYGYTF
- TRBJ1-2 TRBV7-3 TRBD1 TGTGCCAGCAGCCCTGGACAGGGCTATGGCTACACCTTC CASSPGQGYGYTF
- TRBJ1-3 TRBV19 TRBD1 TGTGCCAGTAGTCGGACAGGGAATGGTCACACCATATATTTT CASSRTGNGHTIYF
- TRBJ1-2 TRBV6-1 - TGTGCCAGCAGTGGCCCGGGGGAGGGCTACACCTTC CASSGPGEGYTF
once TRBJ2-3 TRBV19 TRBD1 TGTGCCAGTAGTGGCCGGGACAGGAGTGCCGATACGCAGTATTTT CASSGRDRSADTQYF
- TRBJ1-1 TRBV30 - TGTGCCTGGAGAGGAAGGAGGACAGTGAACACTGAAGCTTTCTTT CAWRGRRTVNTEAFF
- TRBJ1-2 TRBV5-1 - TGCGCCAGCAGCTTGGAGCAGGTCTATGGCTACACCTTC CASSLEQVYGYTF
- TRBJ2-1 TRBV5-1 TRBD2 TGCGCCAGCAGCTCGGGGGGACTCGGCAGCTCCTACAATGAGCAGTTCTTC CASSSGGLGSSYNEQFF
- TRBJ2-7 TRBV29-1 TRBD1 TGCAGCGTCGCGGGACAGGGTAGCTACGAGCAGTACTTC CSVAGQGSYEQYF
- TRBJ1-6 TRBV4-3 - TGCGCCAGCAGCCAGTCCAGGGGTCTAATTCTTGGCTCACCCCTCCACTTT CASSQSRGLILGSPLHF
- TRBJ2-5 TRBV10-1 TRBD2 TGCGCCAGCAGGGGTCGGGCCCAGCGGGGCGGGGGGGTCCAAGAGACCCAGTACTTC CASRGRAQRGGGVQETQYF
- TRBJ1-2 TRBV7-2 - TGTGCCAGCAGCCCCCGGGCTAGCCATGGCTACACCTTC CASSPRASHGYTF
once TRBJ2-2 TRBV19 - TGTGCCAGTAGTAGACAGGACTTGAACACCGGGGAGCTGTTTTTT CASSRQDLNTGELFF
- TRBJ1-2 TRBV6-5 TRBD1 TGTGCCAGCAGTCCGGACAGGGGGCTTGGCTACACCTTC CASSPDRGLGYTF
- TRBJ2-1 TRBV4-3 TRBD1 TGCGCCAGCAGCCAAGTCACCCTCCGGGACAGGAGTAACAATGAGCAGTTCTTC CASSQVTLRDRSNNEQFF
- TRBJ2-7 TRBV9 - TGTGCCAGCAGCGGGAATTCGGGGGAGCGCGAGCAGTACTTC CASSGNSGEREQYF
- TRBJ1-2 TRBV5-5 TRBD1 TGTGCCAGCAGCTTGGGGGACAGGCCACCGAACTATGGCTACACCTTC CASSLGDRPPNYGYTF
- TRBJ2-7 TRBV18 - TGTGCCAGCTCACCTTCCAGGGATTACGAGCAGTACTTC CASSPSRDYEQYF
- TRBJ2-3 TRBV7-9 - TGTGCCAGCGCTCCTCGGTCCACAGATACGCAGTATTTT CASAPRSTDTQYF
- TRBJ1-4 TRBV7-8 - TGTGCCAGCAGCTTACGGGGGGCGGGCAATACTAATGAAAAACTGTTTTTT CASSLRGAGNTNEKLFF
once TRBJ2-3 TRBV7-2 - TGTGCCAGCAGCTTAGCACGGGGAGTGGTAGATACGCAGTATTTT CASSLARGVVDTQYF
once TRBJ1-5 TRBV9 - TGTGCCAGCAGCCGCGGGGGAGATATCCAGCCCCAGCATTTT CASSRGGDIQPQHF
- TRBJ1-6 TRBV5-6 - TGTGCCAGCAGCTTGGGAGGGGGTCTTGGACCTAATTCACCCCTCCACTTT CASSLGGGLGPNSPLHF
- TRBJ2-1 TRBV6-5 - TGTGCCAGCAGTTCCGGACAGACCGACTCCTACAATGAGCAGTTCTTC CASSSGQTDSYNEQFF
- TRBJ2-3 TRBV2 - TGTGCCAGCAGTGAAGTGGGCTTCACAGATACGCAGTATTTT CASSEVGFTDTQYF
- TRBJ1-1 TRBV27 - TGTGCCAGCAGTCCGCGGACAGTTAACATGAACACTGAAGCTTTCTTT CASSPRTVNMNTEAFF
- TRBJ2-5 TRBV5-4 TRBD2 TGTGCCAGCAGCCGGACTAGCAAAGAGACCCAGTACTTC CASSRTSKETQYF
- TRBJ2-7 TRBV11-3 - TGTGCCAGCAGCGCCCGGACTGATTCCTACGAGCAGTACTTC CASSARTDSYEQYF
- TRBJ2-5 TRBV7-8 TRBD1 TGTGCCAGCAGCTTCCCGATAGGGGGCTTGGAGACCCAGTACTTC CASSFPIGGLETQYF
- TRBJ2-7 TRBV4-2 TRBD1 TGTGCCAGCAGCCAAAGGGACAGGTCAGGCTACGAGCAGTACTTC CASSQRDRSGYEQYF
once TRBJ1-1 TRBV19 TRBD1 TGTGCCAGTAGTATGGGTAACAGGGGGAGCACTGAAGCTTTCTTT CASSMGNRGSTEAFF
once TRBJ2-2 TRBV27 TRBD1 TGTGCCAGCAGTGTCCGGGACAGGTCCACCGGGGAGCTGTTTTTT CASSVRDRSTGELFF